These T cell receptor beta chains were read from a single sample in a study of response to subunit inactivated influenza vaccine. TCRdb used MiXCR to reprocess the RT-PCR reads, holding one entry per CDR3 protein. Of around 200,000 distinct CDR3 sequences listed, 10% to 15% are singletons. The sample was also reused in another study, on T cells expressing NK-cell markers.

The sample was CD8+ T cells sorted from PBMCs, taken approximately 12 days after vaccination. The receptors shown here come from a man aged 45-60 years who received an inactivated influenza vaccine. CDR3s leave out the opening cysteine and the closing phenylalanine or tryptophan. Fields, in order: V gene, J gene, D gene, CDR3 protein. D genes are given only for firm matches.

TRBV29-1	TRBJ2-2	NA	SVEELGGELF
TRBV12-3/TRBV12-4	TRBJ1-1	NA	ASRVNTEAF
TRBV28	TRBJ2-5	TRBD2	ASSSPLIPQRGSQY
TRBV7-2	TRBJ2-5	NA	ASSLQIRRVGETQY
TRBV28	TRBJ2-3	TRBD1	ASSFLLGQGADTQY
TRBV6-2/TRBV6-3	TRBJ1-5	NA	ASTSRRLGGRGNQPQH
TRBV13	TRBJ2-1	TRBD2	ASSLGTSANEQF
TRBV6-1	TRBJ2-1	TRBD2	ASSLGLAGSYNEQF
TRBV4-2	TRBJ2-7	NA	ASSQMDIPSSYEQY
TRBV27	TRBJ2-7	TRBD1	ASSPTRQGREQY
TRBV6-5	TRBJ2-7	NA	ASSLQDSDEQY
TRBV28	TRBJ2-3	TRBD2	ASSFVLRLDSTSLTDTQY
TRBV4-3	TRBJ1-5	NA	ASSQDPQPNQPQH
TRBV2	TRBJ2-3	NA	ASSGLAISTDTQY
TRBV7-9	TRBJ2-7	TRBD1	ASSTPGQGAIYEQY
TRBV7-8	TRBJ2-5	NA	ASSPEVRDEETQY
TRBV20-1	TRBJ2-1	TRBD2	SAMRLAVDNEQF
TRBV28	TRBJ2-2	NA	ASSLLTGNTGELF
TRBV2	TRBJ2-7	NA	ASSSIQRDRPADYEQY
TRBV2	TRBJ2-7	NA	ASNLDSSYEQY
TRBV15	TRBJ2-1	NA	ATSRQGEGEQF
TRBV29-1	TRBJ2-1	NA	SVDRENYNEQF
TRBV20-1	TRBJ1-2	NA	SARLPRDFPFYGYT
TRBV30	TRBJ2-5	TRBD2	AWSVILAGTTQETQY
TRBV7-7	TRBJ1-5	NA	ASSLVLPRTSNQPQH
TRBV12-3/TRBV12-4	TRBJ2-7	NA	ASSLSGINEQY
TRBV20-1	TRBJ2-3	NA	SASWQADTQY
TRBV7-9	TRBJ2-5	NA	ASSFPLETQY
TRBV4-3	TRBJ2-2	TRBD2	ASSQDWASGGLNTGELF
TRBV9	TRBJ2-1	NA	ASSKTVTSRDEQF
TRBV11-2	TRBJ2-2	TRBD1	ASSLDWTGENTGELF
TRBV28	TRBJ2-3	NA	ASSLLVGSTDTQY
TRBV4-3	TRBJ1-2	NA	ASSQEEQGNYGYT
TRBV15	TRBJ2-5	NA	ATSREQGSGWETQY
TRBV9	TRBJ2-7	TRBD2	ASSELAGVGYEQY
TRBV2	TRBJ2-2	TRBD1	ASRETGGINTGELF
TRBV4-3	TRBJ2-3	NA	ASSPHLWGDGDTQY
TRBV7-6	TRBJ1-5	NA	ASSLAPENQPQH
TRBV11-2	TRBJ2-3	TRBD1	ASSLPGTVSTDTQY
TRBV6-5	TRBJ2-5	NA	ASSYGRVRDQPQETQY
TRBV7-1	TRBJ2-1	NA	ASSSKIRSVQDLKGSSYNEQF
TRBV20-1	TRBJ2-7	TRBD1	SARTGVEQY
TRBV4-3	TRBJ2-7	NA	ASSQDLGRSYEQY
TRBV6-1	TRBJ2-3	TRBD2	ASSPTSGGTDTQY
TRBV9	TRBJ2-1	NA	ASSVEGVYNEQF